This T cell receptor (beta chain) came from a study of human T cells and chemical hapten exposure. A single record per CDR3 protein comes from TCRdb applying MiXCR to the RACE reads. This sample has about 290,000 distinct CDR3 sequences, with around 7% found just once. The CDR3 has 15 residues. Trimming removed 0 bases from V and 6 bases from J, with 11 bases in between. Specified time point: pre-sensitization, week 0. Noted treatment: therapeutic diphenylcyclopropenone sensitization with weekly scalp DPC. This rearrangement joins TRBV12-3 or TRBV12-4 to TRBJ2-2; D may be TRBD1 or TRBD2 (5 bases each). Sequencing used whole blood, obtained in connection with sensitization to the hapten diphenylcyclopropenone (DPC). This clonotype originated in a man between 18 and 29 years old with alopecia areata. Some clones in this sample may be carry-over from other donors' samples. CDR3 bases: TGTGCCAGCAGTTTAGCGTCCTGGGGGTCCGGGGAGCTGTTTTTT. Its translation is CASSLASWGSGELFF.